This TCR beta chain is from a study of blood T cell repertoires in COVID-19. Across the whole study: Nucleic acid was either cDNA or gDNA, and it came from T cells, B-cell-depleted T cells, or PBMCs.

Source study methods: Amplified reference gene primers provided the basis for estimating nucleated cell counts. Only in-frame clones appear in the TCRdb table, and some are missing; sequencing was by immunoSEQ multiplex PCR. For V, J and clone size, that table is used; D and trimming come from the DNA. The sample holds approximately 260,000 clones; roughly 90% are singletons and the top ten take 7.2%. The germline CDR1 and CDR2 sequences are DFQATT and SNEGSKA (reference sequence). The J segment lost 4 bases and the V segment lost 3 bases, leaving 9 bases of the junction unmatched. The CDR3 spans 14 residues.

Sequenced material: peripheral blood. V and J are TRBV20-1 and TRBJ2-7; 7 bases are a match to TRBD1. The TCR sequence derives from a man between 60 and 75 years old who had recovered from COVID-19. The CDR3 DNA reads TGCAGTGCTAGTAGGGACAGAGTTCGGTACGAGCAGTACTTC. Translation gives CSASRDRVRYEQYF.